The 18 T cell receptor beta chains presented below share a single source sample, sequenced in a study of T-cell reconstitution after alpha-beta-depleted transplantation in children. TCRbeta library construction was performed incorporating unique molecular identifiers. MiXCR was run by TCRdb on the PCR reads, yielding one entry per CDR3 protein. The sample shows a few hundred thousand distinct CDR3 sequences, about 9.4% of them seen only once. The specimen was PBMCs from the stem cell graft donor, collected from the stem cell graft. Every receptor here comes from a human donor who donated a stem cell graft to a child with acute lymphoblastic leukemia.

The sample holds a few counts of this clonotype. A read error may produce the germline difference seen at one junction end. The chain is built from TRBV29-1 and TRBJ1-4, with a tentative D call TRBD1 (5 bases). The germline V gene encodes CDR1 SQVTM and CDR2 ANQGSEA. CDR3 size: 13 residues. The CDR3 DNA reads as TGCAGCGCTGAAGTCCCAGGGAGTGAAAAACTGTTTTTT. Protein product: CSAEVPGSEKLFF.

This clonotype was observed a handful of times. The V call is TRBV5-1, the J call TRBJ2-3; D gene uncertain. The ends were cut back, 2 bases at V and 2 bases at J, with 18 bases in the middle. This CDR3 contains 17 residues. Germline V lookup: CDR1 SGHRS, CDR2 YFSETQ. CDR3 sequence (DNA): TGCGCCAGCAGCTTCTTTGCAGGAAAAAGAGCCACAGATACGCAGTATTTT. Its protein is CASSFFAGKRATDTQYF.

This clonotype was observed a handful of times. The J gene is TRBJ1-2, the V gene TRBV21-1; the DNA was not compared with TRBD1, the D call given in the table. TRBV21-1 is a known pseudogene. This CDR3 spans 13 amino acids. The CDR3 bases are TGTGCCAGCAGCTATGAGGGGTATTATGGCTACACCTTC. Its protein product is CASSYEGYYGYTF.

This clonotype came up a few times. The genes are TRBV12-3 or TRBV12-4 and TRBJ2-1; perhaps TRBD2 as D (7 bases). The V and J ends lost 6 bases and 12 bases respectively, with 21 bases between them. The CDR3 is 14 residues long. As DNA, the CDR3 is TGTGCCAGCAGCCGAGGGGGGGGCCAAAGAGGGCAGTTCTTC. The encoded protein is CASSRGGGQRGQFF.

This clonotype was seen a handful of times. This chain connects TRBV5-1 to TRBJ2-1; D gene unclear. V dropped 6 bases and J dropped 2 bases, with 12 bases sitting between them. This CDR3 spans 14 amino acids. Germline-derived CDR1 and CDR2 are SGHRS and YFSETQ. CDR3 amino acids: CASTPATTYNEQFF. The DNA for the CDR3 is TGCGCCAGCACTCCCGCTACTACCTACAATGAGCAGTTCTTC.

This clonotype came up a few times. In DNA, the CDR3 is TGTGCCAGCAGCTTTCCGGGACTATCGCGGGATGGCACAGATACGCAGTATTTT. Translated: CASSFPGLSRDGTDTQYF. This rearrangement joins TRBV11-1 to TRBJ2-3; 7 bases match TRBD2. This CDR3 has 18 amino acids. The V gene's germline CDR1 is SGHAT and CDR2 FQDESV (reference sequence). Germline trimming cut 3 bases from V and 1 base from J; bases unmatched to any gene: 13.

About this clonotype: One end of the junction is discordant with germline, which a read error may explain. The chain links TRBV20-1 to TRBJ2-5; D could derive from TRBD1 or TRBD2 (6 bases each). Germline V CDR1 and CDR2: DFQATT, SNEGSKA (reference sequence). The CDR3 has 11 amino acids. CDR3 in amino acids: CCARRGETQYF. In DNA form, the CDR3 reads TGCTGTGCGCGGAGGGGGGAGACCCAGTACTTC.

This clonotype showed up just a few times. The V gene is TRBV5-1, the J gene TRBJ2-2; D is possibly TRBD2 (5 bases). The germline gives CDR1 SGHRS, CDR2 YFSETQ. Trimming cost V 4 bases and J 6 bases, with 13 bases left between them. This CDR3 has 14 amino acids. The CDR3 nucleotides are TGCGCCAGCAGCGCTCCGGGGAGTCCCGGGGAGCTGTTTTTT. This sequence encodes CASSAPGSPGELFF. The full variable domain, its missing parts supplied by reference TRBV5-1 and TRBJ2-2, is KAGVTQTPRYLIKTRGQQVTLSCSPISGHRSVSWYQQTPGQGLQFLFEYFSETQRNKGNFPGRFSGRQFSNSRSEMNVSTLELGDSALYLCASSAPGSPGELFFGEGSRLTVL.

This clonotype was observed a handful of times. V and J are TRBV7-6 and TRBJ2-3, with 7 bases that match TRBD2. Germline CDR1 reads SGHVS; CDR2 reads FNYEAQ. Trimming at V came to 1 base and at J to 2 bases, leaving 9 bases not matched to a gene. The CDR3 sequence is 17 residues long. The CDR3 coding sequence is TGTGCCAGCAGCTTAGGGCCCGCTAGCGGCGTCACAGATACGCAGTATTTT. Translating it yields CASSLGPASGVTDTQYF.

This clonotype was counted a few times. The J gene is TRBJ1-3, the V gene TRBV20-1; TRBD1 might be the D (5 bases). Germline values: CDR1 DFQATT, CDR2 SNEGSKA (reference sequence). Trimming stripped 1 base from V and 1 base from J, with 11 bases between. This CDR3 comprises 15 residues. The CDR3 DNA is TGCAGTGCTAGAGTGGGGCGGAGTTCTGGAAACACCATATATTTT. This codes for CSARVGRSSGNTIYF.

V and J are TRBV10-3 and TRBJ2-7; D remains ambiguous. Trimming cost V 2 bases and J 2 bases, with 10 bases left between them. CDR3 size: 14 residues. Germline-derived CDR1 and CDR2 are ENHRY and SYGVKD. The CDR3 loop reads CAISEDSFPYEQYF. The CDR3 nucleotides read TGTGCCATCAGTGAGGATAGTTTCCCCTACGAGCAGTACTTC.

V and J are TRBV7-2 and TRBJ1-2, with D possibly being TRBD1 (5 bases). The CDR3 sequence is 15 residues long. From germline, CDR1 is SGHTA and CDR2 FQGNSA. The V gene lost 5 bases and the J gene lost 8 bases, with 21 bases spanning the gap. In DNA, the CDR3 is TGTGCCAGCAGCCCACCCCCGGGGCATCCTGAAGGCTACACCTTC. Translated: CASSPPPGHPEGYTF. Drawing the rest from reference TRBV7-2 and TRBJ1-2, the complete variable domain is GAGVSQSPSNKVTEKGKDVELRCDPISGHTALYWYRQSLGQGLEFLIYFQGNSAPDKSGLPSDRFSAERTGGSVSTLTIQRTQQEDSAVYLCASSPPPGHPEGYTFGSGTRLTVV.

This clonotype was counted between two and nine times. The rearrangement uses TRBV4-2 and TRBJ2-7, with TRBD2 matching over 9 bases. This CDR3 has 15 residues. V dropped 0 bases and J dropped 8; count of bases not matched to a gene: 8. In germline, CDR1 is LGHNA, CDR2 YNFKEQ. In nucleotides, the CDR3 is TGTGCCAGCAGCCAAGATGACGCGGGAGGGTTCCAGCAGTACTTC. It specifies CASSQDDAGGFQQYF.

This clonotype was seen only a few times. This chain connects TRBV20-1 to TRBJ2-1; D is possibly TRBD1 (6 bases). Trimming left V 5 bases short and J 0 bases short, with 11 bases between. Germline CDR1 DFQATT, CDR2 SNEGSKA (reference sequence). The CDR3 runs to 14 residues. This chain's CDR3 is CSAAQGISYNEQFF. The CDR3 nucleotides are TGCAGTGCTGCCCAGGGGATCTCCTACAATGAGCAGTTCTTC.

The CDR3 region has the DNA TGTGCCAGCCTAGTGGGTGGGAATCAGCCCCAGCATTTT. Amino acid sequence: CASLVGGNQPQHF. The chain has TRBV28 and TRBJ1-5; D unclear. Trimming left V 8 bases short and J 4 bases short, with 12 bases between. Germline V gene data show CDR1 as MDHEN and CDR2 as SYDVKM. The CDR3 has 13 residues.

The chain is built from TRBV3-1 and TRBJ2-7, with TRBD2 identical over 7 bases. V shed 10 bases, J shed 0 bases, and the junction held 12 bases outside the gene matches. The germline gives CDR1 LGHDT, CDR2 YNNKEL (reference sequence). The CDR3 consists of 15 residues. The CDR3 sequence is CATTQGRDYSYEQYF. The CDR3 DNA follows: TGTGCCACCACCCAAGGAAGGGACTACTCCTACGAGCAGTACTTC.

The V and J genes are TRBV2 and TRBJ2-2, with D uncertain. Trimming removed 3 bases at V and 6 bases at J, with 11 bases between. Germline V lookup: CDR1 SNHLY, CDR2 FYNNEI. The CDR3 has 14 residues. The CDR3 DNA is TGTGCCAGCAGTGAGGGGAATGTTCCCGGGGAGCTGTTTTTT. Residues: CASSEGNVPGELFF.

A word on this clonotype: Its ends do not fully match the called genes, so a read error is possible. This chain links TRBV5-1 with TRBJ2-3, with D possibly called TRBD1 or TRBD2 (5 bases each). The CDR3 spans 17 residues. Germline CDR1 SGHRS, CDR2 YFSETQ. The CDR3 loop is CATSSPTVGGETDTQYF. The DNA of the CDR3 is TGCGCCACCAGCTCCCCGACTGTTGGGGGTGAGACAGATACGCAGTATTTT.